The clone carrying this T cell receptor (beta chain) appeared a single time. Its cognate antigen is unknown. Clones were sequenced by immunoSEQ multiplex PCR, and TCRdb holds only the in-frame ones, with some missing. The table lists 150,000 to 200,000 clones, about nine tenths of them singletons. These data originate in a study of T cell responses to AZD1222 COVID-19 vaccine. Notes on the study in general: Dominant at 160-218 and 743-854, vaccine-associated CD4 TCRs also spanned spike. Only a handful of AZD1222 recipients, several in all, had baseline seropositivity. In a largely white British group with more females than males, clonal diversity was possibly underestimated. Close to half of spike-specific TCRs reportedly recognize unmutated variant regions.

Looked up from germline, CDR1 is SQVTM and CDR2 is ANQGSEA. CDR3 length equals 14 residues. With V trimmed by 4 bases and J by 1 base, 3 bases remained unmatched. Sequences were derived from peripheral blood, sampled on day 0 of AZD1222 vaccination. The receptor was isolated from an adult in good health. The V call is TRBV29-1, the J call TRBJ2-3; TRBD2 agrees at 9 bases. In nucleotides, the CDR3 is TGCAGCGTTGTCCGACTAGCGGGCACAGATACGCAGTATTTT. Protein sequence: CSVVRLAGTDTQYF.